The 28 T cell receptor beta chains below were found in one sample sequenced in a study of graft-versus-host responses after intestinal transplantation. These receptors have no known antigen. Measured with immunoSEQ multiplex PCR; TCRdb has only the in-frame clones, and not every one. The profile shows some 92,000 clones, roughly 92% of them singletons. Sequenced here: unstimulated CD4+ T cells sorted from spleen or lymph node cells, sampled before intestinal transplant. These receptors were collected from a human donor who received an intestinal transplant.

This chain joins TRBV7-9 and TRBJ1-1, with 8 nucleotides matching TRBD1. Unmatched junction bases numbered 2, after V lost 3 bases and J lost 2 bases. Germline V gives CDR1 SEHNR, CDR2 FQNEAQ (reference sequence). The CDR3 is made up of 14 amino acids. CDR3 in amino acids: CASSFDRGNTEAFF. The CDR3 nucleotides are TGTGCCAGCAGCTTCGACAGGGGAAACACTGAAGCTTTCTTT.

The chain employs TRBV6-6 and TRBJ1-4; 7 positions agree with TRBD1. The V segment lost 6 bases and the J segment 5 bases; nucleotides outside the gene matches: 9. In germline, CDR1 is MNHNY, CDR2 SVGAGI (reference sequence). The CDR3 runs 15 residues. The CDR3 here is CASRRGRGENEKLFF. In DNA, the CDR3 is TGTGCCAGCAGGAGGGGCAGGGGGGAGAATGAAAAACTGTTTTTT.

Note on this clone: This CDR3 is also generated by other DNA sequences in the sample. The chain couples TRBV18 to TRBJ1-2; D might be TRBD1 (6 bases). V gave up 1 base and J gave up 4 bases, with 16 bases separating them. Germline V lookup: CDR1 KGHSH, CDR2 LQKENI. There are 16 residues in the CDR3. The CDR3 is CASSPQSGEFGYGYTF. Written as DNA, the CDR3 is TGTGCCAGCTCACCACAATCAGGGGAGTTCGGCTATGGCTACACCTTC.

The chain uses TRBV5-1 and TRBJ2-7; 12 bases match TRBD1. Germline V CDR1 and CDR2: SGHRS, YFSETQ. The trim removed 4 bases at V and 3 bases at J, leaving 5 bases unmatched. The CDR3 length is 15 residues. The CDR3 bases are TGCGCCAGCAGCGCCGGGACAGGGGGCCTCTACGAGCAGTACTTC. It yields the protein CASSAGTGGLYEQYF. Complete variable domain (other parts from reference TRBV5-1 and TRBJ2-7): KAGVTQTPRYLIKTRGQQVTLSCSPISGHRSVSWYQQTPGQGLQFLFEYFSETQRNKGNFPGRFSGRQFSNSRSEMNVSTLELGDSALYLCASSAGTGGLYEQYFGPGTRLTVT.

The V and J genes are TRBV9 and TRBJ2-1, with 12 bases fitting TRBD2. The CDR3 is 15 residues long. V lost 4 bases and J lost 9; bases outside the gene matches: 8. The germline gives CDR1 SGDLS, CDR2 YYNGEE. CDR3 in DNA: TGTGCCAGCAGCCTCCGACTAGCGGGAGAGAGTGAGCAGTTCTTC. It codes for CASSLRLAGESEQFF.

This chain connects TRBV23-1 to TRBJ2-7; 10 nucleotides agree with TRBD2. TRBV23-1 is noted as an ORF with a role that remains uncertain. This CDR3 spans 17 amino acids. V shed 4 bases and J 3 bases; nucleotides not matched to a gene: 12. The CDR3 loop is CASSRIRLAGNYYEQYF. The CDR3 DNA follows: TGCGCCAGCAGTCGAATTCGACTAGCGGGCAACTACTACGAGCAGTACTTC.

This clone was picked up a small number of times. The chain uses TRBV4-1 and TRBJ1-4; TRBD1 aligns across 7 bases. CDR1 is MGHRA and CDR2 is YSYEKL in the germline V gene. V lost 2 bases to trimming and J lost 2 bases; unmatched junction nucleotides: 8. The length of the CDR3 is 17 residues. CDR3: CASSQPITGATNEKLFF. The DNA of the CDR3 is TGCGCCAGCAGCCAACCCATAACAGGGGCGACTAATGAAAAACTGTTTTTT.

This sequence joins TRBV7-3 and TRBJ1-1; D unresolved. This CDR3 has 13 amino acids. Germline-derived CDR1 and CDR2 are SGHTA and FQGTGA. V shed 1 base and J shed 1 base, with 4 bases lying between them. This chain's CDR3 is CASSLIPNTEAFF. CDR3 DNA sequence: TGTGCCAGCAGCTTAATCCCGAACACTGAAGCTTTCTTT.

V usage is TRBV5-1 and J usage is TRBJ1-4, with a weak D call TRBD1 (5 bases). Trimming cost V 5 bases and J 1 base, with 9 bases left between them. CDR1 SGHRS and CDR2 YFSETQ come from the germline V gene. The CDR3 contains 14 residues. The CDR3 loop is CASSSTVTNEKLFF. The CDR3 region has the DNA TGCGCCAGCAGTTCGACAGTAACTAATGAAAAACTGTTTTTT.

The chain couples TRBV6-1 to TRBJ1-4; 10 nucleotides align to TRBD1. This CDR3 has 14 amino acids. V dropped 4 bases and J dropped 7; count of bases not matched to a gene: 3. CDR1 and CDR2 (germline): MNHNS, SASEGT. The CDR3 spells CASSGTGGGEKLFF. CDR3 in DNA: TGTGCCAGCAGTGGGACAGGGGGAGGTGAAAAACTGTTTTTT.

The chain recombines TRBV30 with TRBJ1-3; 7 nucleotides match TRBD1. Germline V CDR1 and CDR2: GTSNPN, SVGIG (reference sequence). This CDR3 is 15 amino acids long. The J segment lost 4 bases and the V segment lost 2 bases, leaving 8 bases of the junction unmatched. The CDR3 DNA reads TGTGCCTGGAGTAGGGACAGCATAGGAGGAAACACCATATATTTT. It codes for CAWSRDSIGGNTIYF.

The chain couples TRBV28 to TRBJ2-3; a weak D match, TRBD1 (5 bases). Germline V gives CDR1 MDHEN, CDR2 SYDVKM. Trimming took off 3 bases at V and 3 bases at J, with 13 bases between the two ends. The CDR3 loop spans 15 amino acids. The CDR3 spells CASSFVRVATDTQYF. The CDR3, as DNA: TGTGCCAGCAGTTTCGTCAGGGTCGCGACAGATACGCAGTATTTT.

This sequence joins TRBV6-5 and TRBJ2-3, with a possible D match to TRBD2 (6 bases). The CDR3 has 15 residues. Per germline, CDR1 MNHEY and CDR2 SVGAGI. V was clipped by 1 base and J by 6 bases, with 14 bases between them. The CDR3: CASSYWRDGSDTQYF. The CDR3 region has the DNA TGTGCCAGCAGTTACTGGCGGGACGGCTCGGATACGCAGTATTTT.

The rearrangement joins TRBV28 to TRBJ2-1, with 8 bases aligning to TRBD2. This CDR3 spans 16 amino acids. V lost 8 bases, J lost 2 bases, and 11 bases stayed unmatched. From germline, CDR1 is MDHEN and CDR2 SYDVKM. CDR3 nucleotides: TGTGCCAGCCGACCGGGGGGGCAGGGGACCTACAATGAGCAGTTCTTC. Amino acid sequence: CASRPGGQGTYNEQFF.

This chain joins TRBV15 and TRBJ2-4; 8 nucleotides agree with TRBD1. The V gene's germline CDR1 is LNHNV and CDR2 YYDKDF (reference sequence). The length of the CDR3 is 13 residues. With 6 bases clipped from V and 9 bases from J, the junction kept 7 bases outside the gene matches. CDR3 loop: CATRKDRVGIQYF. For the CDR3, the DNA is TGTGCCACCAGGAAGGACAGGGTTGGCATTCAGTACTTC. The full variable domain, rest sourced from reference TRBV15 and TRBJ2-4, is DAMVIQNPRYQVTQFGKPVTLSCSQTLNHNVMYWYQQKSSQAPKLLFHYYDKDFNNEADTPDNFQSRRPNTSFCFLDIRSPGLGDTAMYLCATRKDRVGIQYFGAGTRLSVL.

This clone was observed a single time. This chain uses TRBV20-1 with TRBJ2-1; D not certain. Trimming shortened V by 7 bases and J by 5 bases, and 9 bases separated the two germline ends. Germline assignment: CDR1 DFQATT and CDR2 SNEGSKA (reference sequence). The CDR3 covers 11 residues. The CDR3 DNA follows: TGCAGTGTACATCGTCACAATGAGCAGTTCTTC. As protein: CSVHRHNEQFF.

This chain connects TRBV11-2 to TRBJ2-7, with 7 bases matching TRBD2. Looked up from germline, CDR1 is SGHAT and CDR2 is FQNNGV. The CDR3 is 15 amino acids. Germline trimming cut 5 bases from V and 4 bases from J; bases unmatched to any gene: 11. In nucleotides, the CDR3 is TGTGCCAGCAGCCAACCTCAGACTAGCCGGTACGAGCAGTACTTC. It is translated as CASSQPQTSRYEQYF. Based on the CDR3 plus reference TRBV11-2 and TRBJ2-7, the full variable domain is EAGVAQSPRYKIIEKRQSVAFWCNPISGHATLYWYQQILGQGPKLLIQFQNNGVVDDSQLPKDRFSAERLKGVDSTLKIQPAKLEDSAVYLCASSQPQTSRYEQYFGPGTRLTVT.

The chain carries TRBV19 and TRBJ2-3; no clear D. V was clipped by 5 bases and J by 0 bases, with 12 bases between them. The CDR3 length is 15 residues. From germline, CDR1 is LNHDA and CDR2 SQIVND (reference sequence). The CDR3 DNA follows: TGTGCCAGTAGTGGGTATTTAGCTAGCACAGATACGCAGTATTTT. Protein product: CASSGYLASTDTQYF.

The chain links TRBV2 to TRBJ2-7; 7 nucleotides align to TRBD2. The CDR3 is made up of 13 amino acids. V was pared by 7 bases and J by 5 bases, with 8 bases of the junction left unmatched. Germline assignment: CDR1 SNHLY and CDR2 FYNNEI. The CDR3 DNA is TGTGCCAGCATGTGGGAGGGGATCCACGAGCAGTACTTC. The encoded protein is CASMWEGIHEQYF.

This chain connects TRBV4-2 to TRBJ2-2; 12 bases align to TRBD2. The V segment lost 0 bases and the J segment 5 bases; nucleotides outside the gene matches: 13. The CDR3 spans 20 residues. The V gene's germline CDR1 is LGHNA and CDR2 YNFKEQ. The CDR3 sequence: CASSQDRPSGRARGTGELFF. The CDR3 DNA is TGTGCCAGCAGCCAAGATCGTCCTAGCGGGAGGGCCAGAGGGACCGGGGAGCTGTTTTTT.

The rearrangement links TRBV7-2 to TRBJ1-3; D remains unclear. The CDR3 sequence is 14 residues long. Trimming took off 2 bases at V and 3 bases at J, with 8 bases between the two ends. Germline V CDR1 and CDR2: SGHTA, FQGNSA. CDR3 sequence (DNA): TGTGCCAGCAGCTTAACTGGCCGTGGAAACACCATATATTTT. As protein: CASSLTGRGNTIYF.

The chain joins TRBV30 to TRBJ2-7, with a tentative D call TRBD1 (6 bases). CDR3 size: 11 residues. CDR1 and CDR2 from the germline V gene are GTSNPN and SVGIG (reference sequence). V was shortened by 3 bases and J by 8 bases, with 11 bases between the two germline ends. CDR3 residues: CAWSEGQKQYF. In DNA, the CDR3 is TGTGCCTGGAGCGAAGGACAGAAGCAGTACTTC.

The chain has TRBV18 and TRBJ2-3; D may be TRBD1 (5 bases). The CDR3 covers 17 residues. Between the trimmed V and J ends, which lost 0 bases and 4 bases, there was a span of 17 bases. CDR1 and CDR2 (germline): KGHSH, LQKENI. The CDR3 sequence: CASSPPQARVLADTQYF. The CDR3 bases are TGTGCCAGCTCACCACCGCAAGCCAGGGTTCTGGCAGATACGCAGTATTTT.

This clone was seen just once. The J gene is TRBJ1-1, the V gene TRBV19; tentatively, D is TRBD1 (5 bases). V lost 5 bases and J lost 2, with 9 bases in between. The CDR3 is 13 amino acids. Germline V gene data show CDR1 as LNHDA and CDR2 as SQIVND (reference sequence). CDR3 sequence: CASSQTVNTEAFF. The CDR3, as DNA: TGTGCCAGTAGTCAGACAGTCAACACTGAAGCTTTCTTT.

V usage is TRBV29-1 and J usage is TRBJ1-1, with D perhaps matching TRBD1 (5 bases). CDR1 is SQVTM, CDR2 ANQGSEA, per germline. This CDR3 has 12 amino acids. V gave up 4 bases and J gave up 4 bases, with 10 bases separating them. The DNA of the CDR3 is TGCAGCGTTGGGGACCCGGGCACTGAAGCTTTCTTT. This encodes CSVGDPGTEAFF.

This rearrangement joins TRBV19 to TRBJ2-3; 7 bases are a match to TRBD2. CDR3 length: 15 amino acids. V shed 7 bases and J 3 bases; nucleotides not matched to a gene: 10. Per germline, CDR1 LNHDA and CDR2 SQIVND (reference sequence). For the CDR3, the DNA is TGTGCCAGTAAGCCGGCGGGAGAAGGGACAGATACGCAGTATTTT. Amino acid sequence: CASKPAGEGTDTQYF.

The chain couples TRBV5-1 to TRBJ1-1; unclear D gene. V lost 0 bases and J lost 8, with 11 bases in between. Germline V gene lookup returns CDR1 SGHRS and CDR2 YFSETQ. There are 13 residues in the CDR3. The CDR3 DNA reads TGCGCCAGCAGCTTGGCCGTGGCCAGAGAAGCTTTCTTT. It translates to CASSLAVAREAFF. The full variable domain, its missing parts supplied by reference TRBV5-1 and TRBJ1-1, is KAGVTQTPRYLIKTRGQQVTLSCSPISGHRSVSWYQQTPGQGLQFLFEYFSETQRNKGNFPGRFSGRQFSNSRSEMNVSTLELGDSALYLCASSLAVAREAFFGQGTRLTVV.

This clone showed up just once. The chain's CDR3 is CASSLASGWPYNEQFF. The CDR3 nucleotides read TGTGCCAGCAGCTTGGCTAGCGGGTGGCCTTACAATGAGCAGTTCTTC. The V and J genes are TRBV5-4 and TRBJ2-1; 8 bases match TRBD2. CDR1 SGHNT and CDR2 YYREEE come from the germline V gene (reference sequence). This CDR3 has 16 residues. V shed 0 bases, J shed 4 bases, and the junction held 6 bases outside the gene matches. The full variable domain, completed using reference TRBV5-4 and TRBJ2-1, is ETGVTQSPTHLIKTRGQQVTLRCSSQSGHNTVSWYQQALGQGPQFIFQYYREEENGRGNFPPRFSGLQFPNYSSELNVNALELDDSALYLCASSLASGWPYNEQFFGPGTRLTVL.